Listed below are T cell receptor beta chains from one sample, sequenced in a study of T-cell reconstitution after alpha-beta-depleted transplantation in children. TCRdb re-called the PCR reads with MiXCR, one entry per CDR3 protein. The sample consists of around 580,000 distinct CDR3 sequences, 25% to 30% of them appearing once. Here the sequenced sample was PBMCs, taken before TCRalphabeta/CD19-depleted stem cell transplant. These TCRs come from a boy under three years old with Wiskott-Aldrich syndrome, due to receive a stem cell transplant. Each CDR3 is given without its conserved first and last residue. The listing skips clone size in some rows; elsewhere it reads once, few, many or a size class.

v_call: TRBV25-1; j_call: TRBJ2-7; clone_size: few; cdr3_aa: ASSEYAGSSYEQY
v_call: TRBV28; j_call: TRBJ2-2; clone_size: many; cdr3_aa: ASRREYTGELF
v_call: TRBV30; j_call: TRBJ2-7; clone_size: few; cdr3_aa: AWSHGTSGRFLSYEQY
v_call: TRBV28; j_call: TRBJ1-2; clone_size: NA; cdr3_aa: ASSLVRRGYGYT
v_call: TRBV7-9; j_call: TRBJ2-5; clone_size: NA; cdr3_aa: ASSSDEGDVETQY
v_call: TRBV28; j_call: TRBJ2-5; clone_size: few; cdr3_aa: ASSGQGVTQETQY
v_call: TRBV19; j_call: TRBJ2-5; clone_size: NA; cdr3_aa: ASSIMEEETQY
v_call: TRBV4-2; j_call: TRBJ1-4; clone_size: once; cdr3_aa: ASSQPSGTGALRADEKLF
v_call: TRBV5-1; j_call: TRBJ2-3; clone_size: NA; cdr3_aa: ASSLTSGRWADTQY
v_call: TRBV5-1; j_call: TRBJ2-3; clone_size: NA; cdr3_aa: ASSLTPGGGTDTQY
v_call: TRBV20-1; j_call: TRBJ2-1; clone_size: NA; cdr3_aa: SARWAGWNEQF
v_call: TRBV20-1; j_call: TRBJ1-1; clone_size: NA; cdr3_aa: SARDTAGNTEAF
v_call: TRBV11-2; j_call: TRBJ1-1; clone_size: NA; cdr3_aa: ASSQTTGLNTEAF
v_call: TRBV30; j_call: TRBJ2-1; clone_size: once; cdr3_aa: AWSPGTSGRFNEQF
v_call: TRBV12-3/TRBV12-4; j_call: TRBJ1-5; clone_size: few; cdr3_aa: ASSRRTGTSQPQH
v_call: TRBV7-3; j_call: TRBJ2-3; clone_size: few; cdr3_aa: ASSLTPLGGTNTDTQY
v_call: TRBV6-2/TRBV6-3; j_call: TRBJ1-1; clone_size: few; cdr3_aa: ASSYSKATLGTEAF
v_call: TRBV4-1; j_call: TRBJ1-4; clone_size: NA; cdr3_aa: ASSLTPGGANEKLF
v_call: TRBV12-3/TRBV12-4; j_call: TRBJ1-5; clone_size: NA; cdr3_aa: ASRGTGDQPQH
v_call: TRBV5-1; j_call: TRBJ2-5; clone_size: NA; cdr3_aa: ASSATSGKETQY
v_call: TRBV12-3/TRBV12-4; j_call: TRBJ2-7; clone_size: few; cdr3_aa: ASGLRDSSSLWHEQY
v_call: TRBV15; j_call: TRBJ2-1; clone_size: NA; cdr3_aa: ATSRGLTSGIYNEQF
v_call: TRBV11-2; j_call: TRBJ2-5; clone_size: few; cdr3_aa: ASSLDWTQY
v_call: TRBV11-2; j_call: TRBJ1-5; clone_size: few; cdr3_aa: ASSLETGSDQPQH
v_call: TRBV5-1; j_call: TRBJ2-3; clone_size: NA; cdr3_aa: ASSGKSGRTADTQY
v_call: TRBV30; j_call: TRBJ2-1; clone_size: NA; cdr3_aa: AWSRPLGGSRNEQF
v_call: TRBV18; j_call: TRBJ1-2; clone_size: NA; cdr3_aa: ASSPLTGYNGYT
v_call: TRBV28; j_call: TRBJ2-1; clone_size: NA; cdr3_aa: ASSLLEPGNNEQF
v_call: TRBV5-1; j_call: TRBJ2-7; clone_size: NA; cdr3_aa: ASKNGRAVYEQY
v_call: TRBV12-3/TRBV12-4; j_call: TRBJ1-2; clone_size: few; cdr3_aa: ASSLNGGGYT
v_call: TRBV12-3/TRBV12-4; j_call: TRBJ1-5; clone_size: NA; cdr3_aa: ASSPGRGYQH
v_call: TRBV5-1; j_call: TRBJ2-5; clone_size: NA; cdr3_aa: ASSLKLVGEETQY
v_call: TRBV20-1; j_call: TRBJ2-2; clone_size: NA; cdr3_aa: SARDGGAWGDTGGLF
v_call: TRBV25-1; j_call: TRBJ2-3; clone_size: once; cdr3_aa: ASTLGGVTDTQY
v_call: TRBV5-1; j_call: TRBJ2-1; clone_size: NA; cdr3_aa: ASSFVDRLDNEQF
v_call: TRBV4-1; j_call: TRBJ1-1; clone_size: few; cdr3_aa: ASSQGSSYTEAF
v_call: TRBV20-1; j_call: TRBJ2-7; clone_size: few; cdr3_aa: SARLASVSSYEQY
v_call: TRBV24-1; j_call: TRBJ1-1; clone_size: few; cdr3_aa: ATSDLRQGLNTEAF
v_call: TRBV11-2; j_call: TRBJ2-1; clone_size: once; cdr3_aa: ASSLGLAGDIEQF
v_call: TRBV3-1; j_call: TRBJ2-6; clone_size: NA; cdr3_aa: ASSQVAVSGANVLT
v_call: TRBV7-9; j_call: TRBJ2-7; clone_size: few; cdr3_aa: ASSRGVGLPSSYEQY
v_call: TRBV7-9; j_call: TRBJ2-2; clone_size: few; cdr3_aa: ASSQGIGDTGELF
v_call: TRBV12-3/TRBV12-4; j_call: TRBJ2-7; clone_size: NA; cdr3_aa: ASSLADSPDDEQY
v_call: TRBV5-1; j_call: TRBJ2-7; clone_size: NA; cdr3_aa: ASSIRDRAYEQY
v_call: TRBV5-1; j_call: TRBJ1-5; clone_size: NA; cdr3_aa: ASSVAGYSNQPQH
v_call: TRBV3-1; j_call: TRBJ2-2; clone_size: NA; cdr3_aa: ASRLEAGELF